These 29 T cell receptor beta chains were all obtained from the same sample, sequenced in a study of PD-L1 blockade in urothelial cancer. The protocol was immunoSEQ multiplex PCR, while the TCRdb copy is restricted to in-frame clones and leaves out a portion. The profile shows 55,000 to 75,000 clones, around four fifths of them singletons. Specified time point: pretreatment peripheral blood. Sample: PBMCs, taken around atezolizumab (anti-PD-L1) treatment. These receptors all come from a man in his 70s with urothelial cancer.

This chain connects TRBV19 to TRBJ1-5, with 10 bases identical to TRBD1. This CDR3 is built from 13 residues. V dropped 5 bases and J dropped 8; count of bases not matched to a gene: 3. Germline loops: CDR1 LNHDA, CDR2 SQIVND (reference sequence). CDR3 bases: TGTGCCAGTAGTGGGGGACAGGGGAAGCCCCAGCATTTT. Translated, it gives CASSGGQGKPQHF.

This chain connects TRBV5-1 to TRBJ2-1; perhaps TRBD2 as D (6 bases). This CDR3 has 16 amino acids. The V and J ends lost 0 bases and 0 bases respectively, with 10 bases between them. Germline V gives CDR1 SGHRS, CDR2 YFSETQ. CDR3 nucleotide sequence: TGCGCCAGCAGCTTGGACCAGACTAGCTCCTACAATGAGCAGTTCTTC. Protein sequence: CASSLDQTSSYNEQFF.

V usage is TRBV5-1 and J usage is TRBJ2-1, with 10 bases matching TRBD2. The CDR3 runs 14 residues. V lost 6 bases, J lost 5 bases, and 5 bases stayed unmatched. The germline V gene encodes CDR1 SGHRS and CDR2 YFSETQ. The CDR3 nucleotides read TGCGCCAGCAAGAGACTAGCGGGTGACAATGAGCAGTTCTTC. As protein: CASKRLAGDNEQFF.

In this sample, this clone turned up once. V gene TRBV15 combines with J gene TRBJ1-1, with 10 bases identical to TRBD1. The CDR3 runs 18 residues. V dropped 5 bases and J dropped 0; count of bases not matched to a gene: 12. Germline CDR1 and CDR2: LNHNV and YYDKDF (reference sequence). CDR3 DNA sequence: TGTGCCACCAGCGGACCAGGGACAGGGGTCGAGGTGAACACTGAAGCTTTCTTT. It yields the protein CATSGPGTGVEVNTEAFF.

The rearrangement joins TRBV7-8 to TRBJ2-2; 10 nucleotides align to TRBD1. Germline CDR1 is SGHVS and CDR2 is FQNEAQ. The junction had 3 bases not matched to a gene; V was cut back by 5 bases and J by 3 bases. This CDR3 comprises 15 residues. The CDR3: CASSRTGGHTGELFF. For the CDR3, the DNA is TGTGCCAGCAGCCGGACAGGGGGACACACCGGGGAGCTGTTTTTT.

This rearrangement joins TRBV11-2 to TRBJ1-3, with a possible D match to TRBD1 (6 bases). Per the germline V gene, CDR1 is SGHAT and CDR2 is FQNNGV. The CDR3 runs to 16 residues. V was clipped by 4 bases and J by 0 bases, with 13 bases between them. The CDR3 DNA follows: TGTGCCAGCAGCTCCTTACAGGGTTACTCTGGAAACACCATATATTTT. Translated: CASSSLQGYSGNTIYF.

This chain connects TRBV19 to TRBJ2-7, with D possibly matching TRBD1 (5 bases). Per the germline V gene, CDR1 is LNHDA and CDR2 is SQIVND (reference sequence). V was trimmed by 3 bases and J by 0 bases, leaving 12 bases between them. The CDR3 covers 15 residues. CDR3 nucleotide sequence: TGTGCCAGTAGTATGCGACAGACGAGCTCCTACGAGCAGTACTTC. As protein: CASSMRQTSSYEQYF.

The rearrangement links TRBV9 to TRBJ2-1, with a possible D match to TRBD1 (5 bases). The CDR3 sequence is 16 residues long. CDR1 and CDR2 from the germline V gene are SGDLS and YYNGEE. V was clipped by 4 bases and J by 0 bases, with 14 bases between them. The CDR3 coding sequence is TGTGCCAGCAGCCCACATGGTGGGGCCTCCTACAATGAGCAGTTCTTC. Translated: CASSPHGGASYNEQFF.

This chain uses TRBV4-1 with TRBJ2-1; 8 nucleotides align to TRBD1. CDR3 length equals 14 residues. Trimming took 3 bases from V and 7 from J; bases not matched to a gene: 5. Germline V lookup: CDR1 MGHRA, CDR2 YSYEKL. The CDR3 protein is CASSQDRVGNEQFF. CDR3 bases: TGCGCCAGCAGCCAGGACAGGGTTGGGAATGAGCAGTTCTTC.

This chain connects TRBV9 to TRBJ2-1; possible D gene TRBD2, 6 bases. Germline-derived CDR1 and CDR2 are SGDLS and YYNGEE. With 4 bases removed from V and 7 bases from J, the gap between germline ends came to 12 bases. This CDR3 is 13 amino acids long. This chain's CDR3 is CASSWTAGNEQFF. CDR3 coding DNA: TGTGCCAGCAGCTGGACCGCGGGGAATGAGCAGTTCTTC.

The chain carries TRBV4-2 and TRBJ2-7, with 8 bases lining up with TRBD2. Germline CDR1 LGHNA, CDR2 YNFKEQ. The CDR3 runs 18 residues. J gave up 2 bases and V 6 bases, and 18 bases lay outside the gene matches. CDR3 amino acids: CASSPGWSGSEAPYEQYF. The CDR3 bases are TGTGCCAGCAGTCCCGGGTGGAGCGGGAGTGAGGCCCCCTACGAGCAGTACTTC.

This clone turned up a few times. CDR3 nucleotides: TGTGCCAGCAGTTTAGACGGTATGGAGGAGCAGTACTTC. It translates to CASSLDGMEEQYF. V gene TRBV27 combines with J gene TRBJ2-7; unclear D gene. Trimming pared 2 bases from V and 7 bases from J, leaving 12 bases between. The CDR3 covers 13 residues. Germline CDR1 MNHEY, CDR2 SMNVEV (reference sequence).

The chain carries TRBV4-2 and TRBJ2-1, with TRBD2 identical over 9 bases. Germline CDR1 and CDR2: LGHNA and YNFKEQ. The CDR3 covers 18 residues. Trimming cost V 1 base and J 3 bases; bases outside gene matches: 10. The CDR3 nucleotides read TGTGCCAGCAGCCAAGGGGCATGGCGGGAGGGCCGCTACAATGAGCAGTTCTTC. It translates to CASSQGAWREGRYNEQFF.

CDR3 protein: CAIRDTNYNEQFF. Here the CDR3 DNA reads TGTGCCATCCGGGACACAAACTACAATGAGCAGTTCTTC. The chain is built from TRBV28 and TRBJ2-1; D perhaps matches TRBD1 (6 bases). The CDR3 spans 13 residues. Between the trimmed V and J ends, which lost 10 bases and 3 bases, there was a span of 13 bases. The V gene's germline CDR1 is MDHEN and CDR2 SYDVKM.

CDR3: CASSSGANEQFF. CDR3 nucleotide sequence: TGCGCCAGCAGCTCAGGGGCGAATGAGCAGTTCTTC. This sequence joins TRBV5-1 and TRBJ2-1; D may be TRBD1 (6 bases). CDR3 length: 12 residues. Germline loops: CDR1 SGHRS, CDR2 YFSETQ. With 3 bases removed from V and 7 bases from J, the gap between germline ends came to 8 bases.

This sequence joins TRBV29-1 and TRBJ1-1; perhaps TRBD1 as D (6 bases). V lost 8 bases and J 1 base, leaving 17 bases between the germline ends. Germline V gives CDR1 SQVTM, CDR2 ANQGSEA. The CDR3 contains 14 residues. The CDR3 coding sequence is TGCAGCTTTGGTGCAGGGGCCGCGAACACTGAAGCTTTCTTT. This gives the protein CSFGAGAANTEAFF.

CDR3: CASSLGQGATGANVLTF. CDR3 nucleotide sequence: TGTGCCAGCAGCTTAGGGCAGGGGGCCACCGGGGCCAACGTCCTGACTTTC. V usage is TRBV7-9 and J usage is TRBJ2-6; 8 bases match TRBD1. This CDR3 has 17 residues. V dropped 1 base and J dropped 4; count of bases not matched to a gene: 6. Germline V lookup: CDR1 SEHNR, CDR2 FQNEAQ (reference sequence).

This chain joins TRBV10-2 and TRBJ2-7; D may be TRBD2 (7 bases). The length of the CDR3 is 15 residues. Germline-derived CDR1 and CDR2 are WSHSY and SAAADI. The germline V and J ends were trimmed by 6 bases and 5 bases, with 20 bases remaining between them. The CDR3 protein is CASRPQGTTRNEQYF. The CDR3 region has the DNA TGCGCCAGCAGACCCCAGGGGACTACCAGGAACGAGCAGTACTTC.

This rearrangement joins TRBV5-6 to TRBJ2-2; tentative D call: TRBD1 (5 bases). The V end was cut by 0 bases, the J end by 8 bases, with 20 bases between. This CDR3 spans 17 amino acids. Germline values: CDR1 SGHDT, CDR2 YYEEEE. In nucleotides, the CDR3 is TGTGCCAGCAGCTTGGCCGGACATCGCTTCGGTGATGGGGAGCTGTTTTTT. Translation gives CASSLAGHRFGDGELFF.

This chain links TRBV18 with TRBJ2-7; 8 bases match TRBD1. Germline V gives CDR1 KGHSH, CDR2 LQKENI. The J segment lost 0 bases and the V segment lost 3 bases, leaving 7 bases of the junction unmatched. The CDR3 runs 16 residues. For the CDR3, the DNA is TGTGCCAGCTCACCCCAAGGGACAGGCAGCTCCTACGAGCAGTACTTC. It is translated as CASSPQGTGSSYEQYF.

This clone was counted between two and nine times. The chain links TRBV5-6 to TRBJ2-1, with D unresolved. Germline V CDR1 and CDR2: SGHDT, YYEEEE. Deletions cut 4 bases from V and 10 bases from J, with 9 bases between. CDR3 length: 11 amino acids. CDR3 sequence: CASSAYREQFF. CDR3 DNA: TGTGCCAGCAGCGCTTATCGGGAGCAGTTCTTC.

V and J are TRBV14 and TRBJ2-7, with 7 positions matching TRBD1. Trimming cost V 3 bases and J 0 bases; bases outside gene matches: 2. This CDR3 spans 14 amino acids. Germline CDR1 is SGHDN and CDR2 is FVKESK. CDR3 residues: CASSHRQGSYEQYF. The CDR3 nucleotides read TGTGCCAGCAGCCACCGACAGGGCTCCTACGAGCAGTACTTC.

This clone was detected only once. The J gene is TRBJ2-2, the V gene TRBV2, with D possibly TRBD1 on 5 matching bases. Germline lookup yields CDR1 SNHLY and CDR2 FYNNEI. Between the trimmed V and J ends, which lost 5 bases and 1 base, there was a span of 8 bases. The CDR3 loop spans 14 amino acids. This chain's CDR3 is CASSLDKNTGELFF. The CDR3 region has the DNA TGTGCCAGCAGTCTGGACAAGAACACCGGGGAGCTGTTTTTT.

This sequence joins TRBV14 and TRBJ2-7; possible D gene TRBD2, 5 bases. Trimming took off 0 bases at V and 7 bases at J, with 13 bases between the two ends. The CDR3 is 14 amino acids. From germline, CDR1 is SGHDN and CDR2 FVKESK. This CDR3 reads CASSQDQRGGEQYF. The CDR3 DNA reads as TGTGCCAGCAGCCAAGACCAACGAGGCGGGGAGCAGTACTTC.

The chain uses TRBV11-3 and TRBJ2-5, with D uncertain. The CDR3 covers 15 residues. Germline values: CDR1 SGHNT, CDR2 YENEEA. V was clipped by 1 base and J by 4 bases, with 13 bases between them. CDR3: CASSLAGITAETQYF. CDR3 nucleotide sequence: TGTGCCAGCAGCTTAGCGGGTATTACGGCAGAGACCCAGTACTTC.

This chain links TRBV15 with TRBJ2-2; 10 bases map to TRBD1. Germline CDR1 LNHNV, CDR2 YYDKDF (reference sequence). The junction had 10 bases not matched to a gene; V was cut back by 0 bases and J by 3 bases. The CDR3 loop spans 19 amino acids. In DNA, the CDR3 is TGTGCCACCAGCAGAGATAACAGTGCGGGACAGGGGTACACCGGGGAGCTGTTTTTT. Amino acids: CATSRDNSAGQGYTGELFF.

CDR3 in DNA: TGTGCCAGCTCACCACCGGTCAGGGATTCCTACAATGAGCAGTTCTTC. Protein sequence: CASSPPVRDSYNEQFF. V is TRBV18 and J is TRBJ2-1; maybe TRBD1 (5 bases). Trimming removed 0 bases at V and 1 base at J, with 10 bases between. Germline V gives CDR1 KGHSH, CDR2 LQKENI. CDR3 length: 16 amino acids.

The chain couples TRBV7-3 to TRBJ2-3; D possibly corresponds to TRBD2 (5 bases). The germline V gene encodes CDR1 SGHTA and CDR2 FQGTGA. This CDR3 contains 15 residues. Trimming took 5 bases from V and 2 from J, leaving 14 bases between them. The CDR3 sequence: CASSPDYFDTDTQYF. CDR3 bases: TGTGCCAGCAGCCCAGACTACTTTGACACAGATACGCAGTATTTT.

V is TRBV21-1 and J is TRBJ2-1; the listed D gene, TRBD2, was not tested against the DNA. TRBV21-1 is recorded as a pseudogene. This CDR3 contains 11 residues. CDR3 nucleotides: TGTGCCAGCGGTTTGGGGAGTGAGCAGTTCTTC. Amino acids: CASGLGSEQFF.